This T cell receptor beta chain was identified during a study of blood T cells in healthy people across ages. This clonotype appeared a few times. A second PCR, run for about 7 to 11 cycles, used a sample-barcoded 5' primer plus a J-beta primer mix. Each TCR beta cDNA got a 12-nucleotide random molecular identifier. TCRdb passed the 5' RACE reads through MiXCR, listing each CDR3 protein once. The sample lists some 1.5 million distinct CDR3 sequences, roughly 27% occurring once. Germline loops: CDR1 LGHDT, CDR2 YNNKEL (reference sequence). The CDR3 sequence is 15 residues long. Trimming removed 2 bases from V and 7 bases from J; junction bases left unmatched: 8.

V and J are TRBV3-1 and TRBJ2-5; TRBD2 agrees at 9 bases. This clonotype was obtained from a woman aged 25 to 45 in good health. The sample was blood. DNA for the CDR3: TGTGCCAGCAGCCAATTGGGGACTAGCTGGGGGACCCAGTACTTC. Its translation is CASSQLGTSWGTQYF.